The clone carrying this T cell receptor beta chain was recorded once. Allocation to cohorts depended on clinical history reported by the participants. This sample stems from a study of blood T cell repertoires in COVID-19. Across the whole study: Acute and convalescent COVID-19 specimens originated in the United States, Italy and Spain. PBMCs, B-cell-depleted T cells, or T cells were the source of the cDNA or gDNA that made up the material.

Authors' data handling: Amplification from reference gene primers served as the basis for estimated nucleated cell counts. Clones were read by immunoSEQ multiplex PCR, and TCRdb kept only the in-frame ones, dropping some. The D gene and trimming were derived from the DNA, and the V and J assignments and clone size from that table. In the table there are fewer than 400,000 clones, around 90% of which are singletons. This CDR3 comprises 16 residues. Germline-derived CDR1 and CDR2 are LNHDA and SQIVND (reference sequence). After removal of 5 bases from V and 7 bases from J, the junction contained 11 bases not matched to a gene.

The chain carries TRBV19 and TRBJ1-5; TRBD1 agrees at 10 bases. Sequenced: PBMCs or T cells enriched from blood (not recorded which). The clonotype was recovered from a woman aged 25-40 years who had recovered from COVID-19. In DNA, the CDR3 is TGTGCCAGTAGTCCGACGGGACAGGGGAGTTACCAGCCCCAGCATTTT. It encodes CASSPTGQGSYQPQHF.